This T cell receptor beta chain was recorded in a study of post-analysis software for immune sequencing data. The authors incorporated unique molecular identifiers into the TCR beta cDNA libraries. TCRdb reanalysed the PCR reads using MiXCR and keeps one entry per CDR3 protein. This sample has about 820,000 distinct CDR3 sequences, with approximately 53% found just once. Study-level points and caveats: A few TRBV segments occurring more often in patients than controls included TRBV5-6, TRBV5-1 and TRBV20-1.

Note on this clonotype: Its matching antigen is unknown.

Germline V lookup: CDR1 SEHNR, CDR2 FQNEAQ (reference sequence). This CDR3 region has 15 residues. Germline trimming cut 5 bases from V and 5 bases from J; bases unmatched to any gene: 5. This clonotype was sampled from a girl under 18 with multiple sclerosis. This sequence joins TRBV7-9 and TRBJ2-1; 11 positions match TRBD1. Sequenced input: blood. CDR3 in DNA: TGTGCCAGCAGCCCAGGGACAGGGGGAGACAATGAGCAGTTCTTC. As protein: CASSPGTGGDNEQFF.